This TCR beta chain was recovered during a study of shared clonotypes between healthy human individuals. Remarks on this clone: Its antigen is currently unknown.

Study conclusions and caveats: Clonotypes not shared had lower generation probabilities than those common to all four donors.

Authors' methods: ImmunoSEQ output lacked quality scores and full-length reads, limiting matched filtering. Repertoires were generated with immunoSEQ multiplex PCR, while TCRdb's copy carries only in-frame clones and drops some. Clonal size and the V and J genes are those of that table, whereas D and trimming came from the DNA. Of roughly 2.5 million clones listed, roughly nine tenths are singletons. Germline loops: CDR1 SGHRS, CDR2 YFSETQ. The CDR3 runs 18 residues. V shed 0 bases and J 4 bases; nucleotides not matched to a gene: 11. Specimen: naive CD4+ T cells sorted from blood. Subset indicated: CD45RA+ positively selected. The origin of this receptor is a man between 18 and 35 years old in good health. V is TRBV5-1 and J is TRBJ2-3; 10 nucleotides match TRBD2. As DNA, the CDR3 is TGCGCCAGCAGCTTGGTGTCACTAGCGGGATTGGGCCCAGATACGCAGTATTTT. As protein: CASSLVSLAGLGPDTQYF.